Following are 23 T cell receptor beta chains from one sample sequenced in a study of beta chain features in type 1 diabetes. The study reverse transcribed the entire isolated RNA, so it sequenced expressed TCRB transcripts. Clones were sequenced by immunoSEQ multiplex PCR, and TCRdb holds only the in-frame ones, with some missing. Of some 900,000 clones listed, under 20% are singletons. The specimen was naive CD4+ T cells from blood. These receptors came from a woman between 18 and 29 years old in good health.

The chain is built from TRBV27 and TRBJ1-5; D might be TRBD1 (6 bases). The germline V gene has CDR1 MNHEY and CDR2 SMNVEV (reference sequence). The germline V and J ends were trimmed by 6 bases and 1 base, with 16 bases remaining between them. The CDR3 spans 16 residues. The DNA for the CDR3 is TGTGCCAGCAGGACATGGGGGCCTGGGAGCAATCAGCCCCAGCATTTT. This codes for CASRTWGPGSNQPQHF.

This clone was seen a few times. The chain is built from TRBV11-1 and TRBJ2-3; D is possibly TRBD1 (6 bases). Trimming removed 5 bases at V and 2 bases at J, with 14 bases between. The CDR3 length is 15 residues. Germline CDR1 and CDR2: SGHAT and FQDESV (reference sequence). The CDR3 coding sequence is TGTGCCAGCAGCACCCGGACAGAATACACAGATACGCAGTATTTT. This sequence encodes CASSTRTEYTDTQYF.

Points on this clone: It may be a read error: a sequence one base away is much more abundant. The sample carries other DNA sequences with the same CDR3. This chain joins TRBV7-2 and TRBJ2-3; D remains ambiguous. The CDR3 length is 14 residues. The V gene lost 0 bases and the J gene lost 0 bases, with 4 bases spanning the gap. Germline-derived CDR1 and CDR2 are SGHTA and FQGNSA. In nucleotides, the CDR3 is TGTGCCAGCAGCTTAGCGGGAAGCACAGATACGCAGTATTTT. Translation: CASSLAGSTDTQYF.

This clone was counted a few times. The chain recombines TRBV18 with TRBJ2-7; either TRBD1 or TRBD2 may fit D (7 bases each). Germline V gene sequence: CDR1 KGHSH, CDR2 LQKENI. This CDR3 is built from 15 residues. V lost 3 bases and J 2 bases, leaving 14 bases between the germline ends. The CDR3 sequence: CASSPGGTVAYEQYF. Here the CDR3 DNA reads TGTGCCAGCTCACCCGGGGGGACAGTTGCCTACGAGCAGTACTTC.

V usage is TRBV28 and J usage is TRBJ1-2; D remains ambiguous. CDR1 is MDHEN and CDR2 is SYDVKM in the germline V gene. The germline V and J ends were trimmed by 2 bases and 1 base, with 14 bases remaining between them. The CDR3 is 16 residues long. The CDR3 sequence is CASSLVGQAINYGYTF. Here the CDR3 DNA reads TGTGCCAGCAGTTTAGTTGGGCAGGCCATTAACTATGGCTACACCTTC.

This clone turned up a few times. The chain uses TRBV5-1 and TRBJ2-1; 9 bases align to TRBD2. The CDR3 covers 14 residues. V gave up 2 bases and J gave up 4 bases; unmatched junction bases: 1. Germline CDR1 reads SGHRS; CDR2 reads YFSETQ. The CDR3 here is CASSFTSGYNEQFF. CDR3 sequence (DNA): TGCGCCAGCAGCTTCACTAGCGGGTACAATGAGCAGTTCTTC.

V and J are TRBV18 and TRBJ2-3, with D perhaps TRBD1 or TRBD2 (5 bases each). V lost 4 bases to trimming and J lost 4 bases, with 18 bases between them. CDR1 is KGHSH, CDR2 LQKENI, per germline. This CDR3 has 16 residues. CDR3 bases: TGTGCCAGCTCACTCGCGAGGGGCACAATATCAGATACGCAGTATTTT. This gives the protein CASSLARGTISDTQYF.

The sample holds a few counts of this clone. This chain uses TRBV2 with TRBJ2-1; 12 positions match TRBD2. J was trimmed by 2 bases and V by 7 bases; bases with no gene match: 12. This CDR3 comprises 18 residues. Germline values: CDR1 SNHLY, CDR2 FYNNEI. In nucleotides, the CDR3 is TGTGCCAGCAAATTACTAGCGGGAGGTCCTCGCGCCTACAATGAGCAGTTCTTC. This codes for CASKLLAGGPRAYNEQFF.

This chain uses TRBV5-8 with TRBJ1-5; D perhaps matches TRBD1 (5 bases). V lost 4 bases and J 3 bases, leaving 11 bases between the germline ends. Per the germline V gene, CDR1 is SGHTS and CDR2 is YDEGEE. The CDR3 has 14 amino acids. The CDR3 DNA reads TGTGCCAGCAGCCGTTACAGGCCCAATCAGCCCCAGCATTTT. This encodes CASSRYRPNQPQHF.

The rearrangement joins TRBV7-9 to TRBJ2-5, with TRBD2 as a possible D gene (5 bases). The V gene lost 3 bases and the J gene lost 5 bases, with 7 bases spanning the gap. The CDR3 spans 12 residues. Germline V gives CDR1 SEHNR, CDR2 FQNEAQ (reference sequence). The chain's CDR3 is CASSFRGETQYF. The CDR3 nucleotides are TGTGCCAGCAGCTTCCGCGGGGAGACCCAGTACTTC. Full variable domain (rest looked up from reference TRBV7-9 and TRBJ2-5): DTGVSQNPRHKITKRGQNVTFRCDPISEHNRLYWYRQTLGQGPEFLTYFQNEAQLEKSRLLSDRFSAERPKGSFSTLEIQRTEQGDSAMYLCASSFRGETQYFGPGTRLLVL.

V gene TRBV5-4 combines with J gene TRBJ2-6, with D possibly matching TRBD1 (6 bases). The CDR3 spans 15 residues. The V gene's germline CDR1 is SGHNT and CDR2 YYREEE (reference sequence). V lost 4 bases, J lost 1 base, and 9 bases lay in between. The chain's CDR3 is CASSSTGSGANVLTF. CDR3 nucleotide sequence: TGTGCCAGCAGCAGCACAGGGTCTGGGGCCAACGTCCTGACTTTC.

This clone was observed at least ten times. The chain recombines TRBV21-1 with TRBJ1-5. TRBV21-1 has pseudogene status. The CDR3 extends over 15 amino acids. CDR3 loop: CASSKVRGAGKPQHF. The DNA of the CDR3 is TGTGCCAGCAGCAAAGTGCGGGGGGCAGGGAAGCCCCAGCATTTT.

A few counts support this clone. For the CDR3, the DNA is TGTGCCAGCAACAATCCAGCAGGACAGGGGGCCTACGGGGAGCTGTTTTTT. The encoded protein is CASNNPAGQGAYGELFF. The chain uses TRBV7-2 and TRBJ2-2; 11 nucleotides match TRBD1. CDR3 length: 17 residues. V shed 7 bases and J 7 bases; nucleotides not matched to a gene: 14. Germline V gene sequence: CDR1 SGHTA, CDR2 FQGNSA.

The rearrangement uses TRBV25-1 and TRBJ1-3; the D is unclear. The CDR3 has 15 amino acids. V shed 1 base and J shed 3 bases, with 10 bases lying between them. Germline V gene sequence: CDR1 MGHDK, CDR2 SYGVNS. Here the CDR3 DNA reads TGTGCCAGCAGTGAATCTAGAGGACTTGGAAACACCATATATTTT. Translated: CASSESRGLGNTIYF.

The table lists this clone with a few counts. The chain combines TRBV5-4 with TRBJ2-1; tentatively, D is TRBD2 (5 bases). The CDR3 spans 13 residues. Trimming removed 0 bases from V and 7 bases from J, with 8 bases in between. Germline CDR1 SGHNT, CDR2 YYREEE (reference sequence). The CDR3 DNA is TGTGCCAGCAGCTTGGTGTCGGGGAATGAGCAGTTCTTC. Protein: CASSLVSGNEQFF. The full variable domain, rest sourced from reference TRBV5-4 and TRBJ2-1, is ETGVTQSPTHLIKTRGQQVTLRCSSQSGHNTVSWYQQALGQGPQFIFQYYREEENGRGNFPPRFSGLQFPNYSSELNVNALELDDSALYLCASSLVSGNEQFFGPGTRLTVL.

This clone was seen only a few times. The chain has TRBV4-2 and TRBJ2-1; D remains unclear. V lost 0 bases to trimming and J lost 9 bases, with 12 bases between them. The CDR3 is made up of 14 amino acids. Per the germline V gene, CDR1 is LGHNA and CDR2 is YNFKEQ. CDR3 DNA sequence: TGTGCCAGCAGCCAAGATATTCGCTCGGCTGAGCAGTTCTTC. Translated, it gives CASSQDIRSAEQFF.

On this clone: This sample includes further DNA sequences coding for the same CDR3. V usage is TRBV20-1 and J usage is TRBJ1-1; D not certain. Germline loops: CDR1 DFQATT, CDR2 SNEGSKA (reference sequence). There are 11 residues in the CDR3. V lost 5 bases and J 0 bases, leaving 4 bases between the germline ends. CDR3 protein: CSASMNTEAFF. The CDR3 DNA reads as TGCAGTGCTTCTATGAACACTGAAGCTTTCTTT.

The rearrangement joins TRBV29-1 to TRBJ2-2; D is unresolved. V was shortened by 6 bases and J by 7 bases, with 12 bases between the two germline ends. The CDR3 has 12 amino acids. CDR1 is SQVTM, CDR2 ANQGSEA, per germline. This chain's CDR3 is CSVLGRNGELFF. The CDR3 nucleotides read TGCAGCGTCTTAGGGCGGAACGGGGAGCTGTTTTTT.

V usage is TRBV5-4 and J usage is TRBJ2-6; a possible D gene is TRBD2 (5 bases). This CDR3 is built from 16 residues. V dropped 2 bases and J dropped 2 bases, with 11 bases sitting between them. Germline CDR1 is SGHNT and CDR2 is YYREEE (reference sequence). Here the CDR3 DNA reads TGTGCCAGCAGCTTAATAACTAGAACTGGGGCCAACGTCCTGACTTTC. This translates into CASSLITRTGANVLTF.

This clone was observed a few times. The chain has TRBV9 and TRBJ2-1, with no clear D. The CDR3 runs to 13 residues. CDR1 and CDR2 from the germline V gene are SGDLS and YYNGEE. V lost 4 bases to trimming and J lost 9 bases, with 14 bases between them. The CDR3 spells CASSTEPGREQFF. The CDR3 region has the DNA TGTGCCAGCAGCACGGAACCTGGTCGTGAGCAGTTCTTC.

A few counts support this clone. CDR3 sequence: CASSLRQSAGANVLTF. Here the CDR3 DNA reads TGCGCCAGCAGCTTGCGACAGTCGGCTGGGGCCAACGTCCTGACTTTC. The V gene is TRBV4-3, the J gene TRBJ2-6; possible D gene TRBD1, 5 bases. CDR3 length equals 16 residues. Looked up from germline, CDR1 is LGHNA and CDR2 is YSLEER. V was pared by 5 bases and J by 2 bases, with 13 bases between.

The V and J genes are TRBV27 and TRBJ2-1, with 11 bases aligning to TRBD2. The CDR3 contains 14 residues. Germline trimming cut 3 bases from V and 7 bases from J; bases unmatched to any gene: 2. Germline lookup yields CDR1 MNHEY and CDR2 SMNVEV (reference sequence). The CDR3 reads CASSLASGRNEQFF. The CDR3 DNA follows: TGTGCCAGCAGTTTGGCTAGCGGGAGGAATGAGCAGTTCTTC.

A few counts support this clone. The V and J genes are TRBV11-2 and TRBJ2-3; 7 positions agree with TRBD1. The V segment lost 3 bases and the J segment 3 bases; nucleotides outside the gene matches: 6. Germline CDR1 is SGHAT and CDR2 is FQNNGV. The CDR3 is 15 amino acids. The CDR3 sequence: CASSLRQGWTDTQYF. The CDR3 DNA follows: TGTGCCAGCAGCTTGCGACAGGGTTGGACAGATACGCAGTATTTT.